Presented here are 26 T cell receptor beta chains from one specimen sequenced in a study of T cell changes during pregnancy in multiple sclerosis. Some clones are missing from TCRdb's copy, which holds only in-frame ones; the method was immunoSEQ multiplex PCR. The sample holds approximately 45,000 clones; roughly 93% are singletons and the top ten take roughly 0.34%. The specimen was CD4+ T cells from peripheral blood mononuclear cells, collected in the second trimester of pregnancy. These TCRs come from a female donor in good health, enrolled as a control in a pregnancy study.

This chain connects TRBV5-1 to TRBJ1-3; no firm D call. Germline V CDR1 and CDR2: SGHRS, YFSETQ. The CDR3 loop spans 13 amino acids. V was clipped by 3 bases and J by 4 bases, with 8 bases between them. CDR3 in amino acids: CASSSDMGNTIYF. CDR3 nucleotide sequence: TGCGCCAGCAGCTCTGACATGGGAAACACCATATATTTT.

This chain connects TRBV30 to TRBJ2-2, with TRBD2 as a possible D gene (5 bases). This CDR3 has 14 amino acids. The V end lost 4 bases, the J end lost 6 bases, and 15 bases lay between the germline ends. Germline values: CDR1 GTSNPN, CDR2 SVGIG (reference sequence). This CDR3 reads CAWTGVRGAGELFF. The CDR3 region has the DNA TGTGCCTGGACTGGAGTACGGGGAGCCGGGGAGCTGTTTTTT.

The V and J genes are TRBV2 and TRBJ1-2; 7 nucleotides match TRBD1. Germline CDR1 SNHLY, CDR2 FYNNEI. The ends lost 6 bases at V and 8 bases at J; junction bases unmatched: 9. There are 13 residues in the CDR3. CDR3 bases: TGTGCCAGCAGGGGGGACAGCCCTCTCGGCTACACCTTC. It codes for CASRGDSPLGYTF.

This chain links TRBV9 with TRBJ2-5, with 8 bases aligning to TRBD1. The J segment lost 1 base and the V segment lost 3 bases, leaving 5 bases of the junction unmatched. Germline CDR1 is SGDLS and CDR2 is YYNGEE. The CDR3 covers 15 residues. The DNA for the CDR3 is TGTGCCAGCAGCGCCCTAACAGGGGGCCAAGAGACCCAGTACTTC. This gives the protein CASSALTGGQETQYF.

The V call is TRBV2, the J call TRBJ1-2; D gene unclear. Germline lookup yields CDR1 SNHLY and CDR2 FYNNEI. V lost 8 bases, J lost 5 bases, and 15 bases lay in between. The CDR3 has 13 amino acids. As DNA, the CDR3 is TGTGCCAGCGCCGGGCGGGGTGGGTATGGCTACACCTTC. Amino acids: CASAGRGGYGYTF. Together with reference TRBV2 and TRBJ1-2, the CDR3 gives the full variable domain: EPEVTQTPSHQVTQMGQEVILRCVPISNHLYFYWYRQILGQKVEFLVSFYNNEISEKSEIFDDQFSVERPDGSNFTLKIRSTKLEDSAMYFCASAGRGGYGYTFGSGTRLTVV.

This clone rates as medium-sized. The rearrangement links TRBV7-2 to TRBJ1-2; 12 nucleotides agree with TRBD1. With V trimmed by 1 base and J by 13 bases, 10 bases remained unmatched. This CDR3 contains 15 residues. CDR1 SGHTA and CDR2 FQGNSA come from the germline V gene. The CDR3 reads CASSLEVGTGGSLTF. The CDR3 coding sequence is TGTGCCAGCAGCTTAGAGGTCGGGACAGGGGGCAGTCTCACCTTC.

The chain employs TRBV7-2 and TRBJ2-7; 9 bases line up with TRBD1. Trimming took 3 bases from V and 5 from J; bases not matched to a gene: 8. Germline CDR1 SGHTA, CDR2 FQGNSA. The CDR3 is made up of 15 amino acids. The CDR3: CASSFTGTGSNEQYF. CDR3 in DNA: TGTGCCAGCAGCTTTACCGGGACAGGGTCGAACGAGCAGTACTTC.

This chain links TRBV15 with TRBJ1-3; the D gene is possibly TRBD1 (5 bases). The CDR3 is made up of 17 amino acids. Germline CDR1 LNHNV, CDR2 YYDKDF (reference sequence). The ends were cut back, 0 bases at V and 4 bases at J, with 16 bases in the middle. The chain's CDR3 is CATSRDGTFSNGNTIYF. CDR3 sequence (DNA): TGTGCCACCAGCAGAGACGGGACTTTTTCGAACGGAAACACCATATATTTT.

In its sample, this clone was seen a few times. This chain uses TRBV10-3 with TRBJ1-1; perhaps TRBD1 as D (5 bases). This CDR3 is 15 amino acids long. CDR1 and CDR2 from the germline V gene are ENHRY and SYGVKD. V shed 3 bases and J shed 0 bases, with 11 bases lying between them. CDR3 nucleotides: TGTGCCATCAGTGATTGGGGCAGCCTGAACACTGAAGCTTTCTTT. Translating it yields CAISDWGSLNTEAFF.

The CDR3 loop reads CASSSTDRGGSYEQYF. The CDR3 coding sequence is TGTGCCAGCAGCTCTACCGACAGGGGGGGATCCTACGAGCAGTACTTC. The chain uses TRBV7-9 and TRBJ2-7, with 9 bases aligning to TRBD1. The V and J ends lost 4 bases and 1 base, in that order; junction bases with no gene match: 8. CDR1 and CDR2 (germline): SEHNR, FQNEAQ (reference sequence). This CDR3 has 16 residues.

The chain joins TRBV27 to TRBJ2-7; weak D call: TRBD1 (5 bases). This CDR3 spans 14 amino acids. V was trimmed by 3 bases and J by 4 bases, leaving 13 bases between them. The V gene's germline CDR1 is MNHEY and CDR2 SMNVEV (reference sequence). CDR3 region: CASSLGRDRYEQYF. The CDR3 coding sequence is TGTGCCAGCAGTTTGGGCAGGGATCGGTACGAGCAGTACTTC.

V is TRBV4-3 and J is TRBJ2-7; unclear D gene. In germline, CDR1 is LGHNA, CDR2 YSLEER. The CDR3 consists of 13 residues. Trimming removed 1 base at V and 2 bases at J, with 6 bases between. CDR3 DNA: TGCGCCAGCAGCCAAGCAGTCACCTACGAGCAGTACTTC. It yields the protein CASSQAVTYEQYF.

The V gene is TRBV25-1, the J gene TRBJ2-1; perhaps TRBD1 as D (6 bases). The CDR3 has 14 residues. With 4 bases removed from V and 4 bases from J, the gap between germline ends came to 11 bases. Per germline, CDR1 MGHDK and CDR2 SYGVNS. CDR3 amino acids: CASSGLTGYNEQFF. The DNA for the CDR3 is TGTGCCAGCAGTGGTCTCACAGGGTACAATGAGCAGTTCTTC.

In DNA form, the CDR3 reads TGTGCCAGCAGCTATAACAATGAGCAGTTCTTC. Its translation is CASSYNNEQFF. The genes are TRBV7-2 and TRBJ2-1; D unclear. The CDR3 runs 11 residues. Germline values: CDR1 SGHTA, CDR2 FQGNSA. The V end was cut by 4 bases, the J end by 5 bases, with 3 bases between.

This chain connects TRBV5-1 to TRBJ2-7, with D perhaps TRBD2 (5 bases). The CDR3 is made up of 14 amino acids. CDR1 and CDR2 from the germline V gene are SGHRS and YFSETQ. Trimming stripped 1 base from V and 5 bases from J, with 13 bases between. The CDR3 DNA reads as TGCGCCAGCAGCTTGAAGGGTAGAGGGAACGAGCAGTACTTC. This gives the protein CASSLKGRGNEQYF.

V and J are TRBV7-6 and TRBJ1-3; 8 positions agree with TRBD1. From germline, CDR1 is SGHVS and CDR2 FNYEAQ. CDR3 length: 18 residues. V lost 4 bases, J lost 2 bases, and 13 bases stayed unmatched. CDR3 sequence (DNA): TGTGCCAGCAGCTCCCTAGATGGACAGGGTGAGGCTGGAAACACCATATATTTT. This sequence encodes CASSSLDGQGEAGNTIYF.

V usage is TRBV23-1 and J usage is TRBJ2-7; TRBD1 might be the D (6 bases). TRBV23-1 is annotated as an ORF whose role is uncertain. The CDR3 contains 15 residues. The V gene lost 2 bases and the J gene lost 4 bases, with 15 bases spanning the gap. CDR3 region: CASSQIDRWWYEQYF. Here the CDR3 DNA reads TGCGCCAGCAGTCAAATCGACAGGTGGTGGTACGAGCAGTACTTC.

This clone was picked up one time. The CDR3 DNA is TGCGCCAGCAGGCGCCTACTAGCGGGGAGCACAGATACGCAGTATTTT. Translation gives CASRRLLAGSTDTQYF. V is TRBV5-1 and J is TRBJ2-3, with 10 bases fitting TRBD2. Germline-derived CDR1 and CDR2 are SGHRS and YFSETQ. The CDR3 consists of 16 residues. J gave up 0 bases and V 5 bases, and 6 bases lay outside the gene matches.

The rearrangement uses TRBV6-1 and TRBJ1-1; D remains ambiguous. CDR1 and CDR2 (germline): MNHNS, SASEGT. V was pared by 7 bases and J by 5 bases, with 8 bases between. This CDR3 has 11 amino acids. CDR3 sequence: CASTPLTEAFF. In nucleotides, the CDR3 is TGTGCCAGCACCCCCCTAACTGAAGCTTTCTTT.

The V and J genes are TRBV18 and TRBJ2-5, with D tentatively TRBD2 (6 bases). CDR1 and CDR2 (germline): KGHSH, LQKENI. V dropped 6 bases and J dropped 0 bases, with 14 bases sitting between them. The CDR3 loop spans 15 amino acids. CDR3 bases: TGTGCCAGCTCGCCTCTGGCGGGGAACCAAGAGACCCAGTACTTC. Translating gives CASSPLAGNQETQYF.

This chain joins TRBV7-9 and TRBJ2-1, with 8 bases matching TRBD2. Germline CDR1 and CDR2: SEHNR and FQNEAQ (reference sequence). The CDR3 runs 19 residues. Germline trimming cut 2 bases from V and 4 bases from J; bases unmatched to any gene: 16. The CDR3 is CASSLRSPSSGVRYNEQFF. The CDR3 DNA sequence: TGTGCCAGCAGCTTACGTTCCCCAAGTAGCGGGGTTAGGTACAATGAGCAGTTCTTC.

This chain uses TRBV4-2 with TRBJ1-3; possibly TRBD1 for D (6 bases). Germline assignment: CDR1 LGHNA and CDR2 YNFKEQ. Trimming pared 0 bases from V and 2 bases from J, leaving 11 bases between. The CDR3 length is 16 residues. As DNA, the CDR3 is TGTGCCAGCAGCCAAGACCCCTACAGGGCTGGAAACACCATATATTTT. Translated, it gives CASSQDPYRAGNTIYF.

The rearrangement uses TRBV9 and TRBJ2-1, with D unclear. This CDR3 comprises 14 residues. Per germline, CDR1 SGDLS and CDR2 YYNGEE. The V end was cut by 0 bases, the J end by 4 bases, with 8 bases between. In DNA form, the CDR3 reads TGTGCCAGCAGCGTAGCGGTAAAATACAATGAGCAGTTCTTC. Amino acids: CASSVAVKYNEQFF.

The chain employs TRBV19 and TRBJ1-1, with a tentative D call TRBD1 (6 bases). Trimming took off 5 bases at V and 0 bases at J, with 13 bases between the two ends. CDR3 size: 15 residues. The germline gives CDR1 LNHDA, CDR2 SQIVND (reference sequence). CDR3 residues: CASSLYGQMNTEAFF. The CDR3, as DNA: TGTGCCAGTAGTCTTTACGGACAGATGAACACTGAAGCTTTCTTT.

CDR3 region: CSAYQETQYF. The DNA for the CDR3 is TGCAGTGCGTATCAAGAGACCCAGTACTTC. The chain recombines TRBV20-1 with TRBJ2-5; unclear D gene. Germline lookup yields CDR1 DFQATT and CDR2 SNEGSKA (reference sequence). CDR3 size: 10 residues. V shed 6 bases and J shed 2 bases, with 4 bases lying between them.

The chain joins TRBV11-2 to TRBJ2-7, with 15 bases lining up with TRBD2. J lost 4 bases, V lost 1 base, and 5 bases had no gene match. This CDR3 is built from 17 residues. Germline V gene lookup returns CDR1 SGHAT and CDR2 FQNNGV. The CDR3 protein is CASSLVGTSGGYYEQYF. The CDR3 DNA sequence: TGTGCCAGCAGCTTAGTGGGGACTAGCGGGGGGTATTACGAGCAGTACTTC.